These 8 T cell receptor beta chains originate from one sample sequenced in a study of neurological immune-mediated disorders. MiXCR, run by TCRdb on the 5' RACE reads, gives a single entry per CDR3 protein. The sample gives tens of thousands of distinct CDR3 sequences, 4% of which show up once; 1.9% is in the top ten. Sequencing was carried out using CD4+ T cells from blood. These receptors were obtained from a woman aged 40 to 50 with multiple sclerosis.

This clonotype was detected many times. The chain has TRBV20-1 and TRBJ2-7; 9 nucleotides agree with TRBD1. The CDR3 totals 12 residues. V lost 5 bases, J lost 6 bases, and 5 bases stayed unmatched. Germline values: CDR1 DFQATT, CDR2 SNEGSKA (reference sequence). CDR3 coding DNA: TGCAGTGCTCGGGACAGGGCGAGCGAGCAGTACTTC. Its protein product is CSARDRASEQYF.

This clonotype has ten or more counts. The genes are TRBV29-1 and TRBJ2-6, with TRBD1 as a possible D gene (7 bases). This CDR3 spans 16 amino acids. Germline V gives CDR1 SQVTM, CDR2 ANQGSEA. Deletions cut 2 bases from V and 0 bases from J, with 11 bases between. The CDR3 sequence is CSVETGEASGANVLTF. The CDR3, as DNA: TGCAGCGTTGAAACAGGGGAGGCCTCTGGGGCCAACGTCCTGACTTTC.

This clonotype was recorded at least ten times. The gene calls are TRBV7-9 and TRBJ1-6; D not certain. The ends were cut back, 0 bases at V and 0 bases at J, with 0 bases in the middle. There are 14 residues in the CDR3. Germline-derived CDR1 and CDR2 are SEHNR and FQNEAQ (reference sequence). CDR3 nucleotide sequence: TGTGCCAGCAGCTTAGCCTCCTATAATTCACCCCTCCACTTT. This gives the protein CASSLASYNSPLHF. The whole variable domain, filled in from reference TRBV7-9 and TRBJ1-6, reads DTGVSQNPRHKITKRGQNVTFRCDPISEHNRLYWYRQTLGQGPEFLTYFQNEAQLEKSRLLSDRFSAERPKGSFSTLEIQRTEQGDSAMYLCASSLASYNSPLHFGNGTRLTVT.

This clonotype has at least ten counts. The chain has TRBV9 and TRBJ1-2; D is unresolved. V lost 1 base, J lost 4 bases, and 8 bases lay in between. The CDR3 sequence is 13 residues long. Germline V CDR1 and CDR2: SGDLS, YYNGEE. This chain's CDR3 is CASSVRVGYGYTF. For the CDR3, the DNA is TGTGCCAGCAGCGTAAGGGTTGGCTATGGCTACACCTTC.

This clonotype was observed many times. The rearrangement links TRBV3-1 to TRBJ2-3, with D possibly being TRBD2 (6 bases). Germline V gene lookup returns CDR1 LGHDT and CDR2 YNNKEL (reference sequence). This CDR3 is 16 amino acids long. Trimming removed 0 bases from V and 6 bases from J, with 16 bases in between. CDR3: CASSQERGGGVDTQYF. The CDR3 nucleotides read TGTGCCAGCAGCCAAGAACGTGGGGGAGGCGTTGATACGCAGTATTTT.

This clonotype was seen repeatedly, ten times or more. The chain links TRBV2 to TRBJ1-2, with D tentatively TRBD1 (6 bases). This CDR3 is 14 amino acids long. V gave up 2 bases and J gave up 8 bases, with 15 bases separating them. Germline CDR1 and CDR2: SNHLY and FYNNEI. The CDR3 DNA follows: TGTGCCAGCAGTGAAACAGGGATTTCAGGGGGCTACACCTTC. The encoded protein is CASSETGISGGYTF.

This clonotype was observed many times. The chain carries TRBV27 and TRBJ2-1; weak D call: TRBD2 (6 bases). The V gene lost 10 bases and the J gene lost 10 bases, with 14 bases spanning the gap. Germline loops: CDR1 MNHEY, CDR2 SMNVEV (reference sequence). The CDR3 runs 11 residues. CDR3 sequence: CATLRSGEQFF. The CDR3 DNA reads as TGTGCCACCCTAAGGAGCGGGGAGCAGTTCTTC.

This clonotype was counted ten times or more. The genes are TRBV20-1 and TRBJ2-1, with D possibly TRBD2 on 6 matching bases. The CDR3 sequence is 14 residues long. CDR1 and CDR2 from the germline V gene are DFQATT and SNEGSKA (reference sequence). Trimming removed 0 bases at V and 8 bases at J, with 14 bases between. The DNA for the CDR3 is TGCAGTGCTAGAGACCCCCGCGGGGCGGATGAGCAGTTCTTC. Amino acid sequence: CSARDPRGADEQFF.